The 4 T cell receptor beta chains presented below share a single source sample, sequenced in a study of long-term antiretroviral therapy in people with HIV. The run of the v3.0 immunoSEQ assay was at survey level. The table came from immunoSEQ multiplex PCR; TCRdb's copy has only in-frame clones and leaves some out. This table has some 25,000 clones, over 75% appearing once. The sequenced sample was unsorted PBMCs, obtained 1.1 years before starting antiretroviral therapy. The source of these receptors is a woman in her thirties with HIV.

This sequence joins TRBV13 and TRBJ1-1; weak D call: TRBD1 (6 bases). Germline lookup yields CDR1 PRHDT and CDR2 FYEKMQ (reference sequence). CDR3 size: 15 residues. Trimming left V 5 bases short and J 1 base short, with 14 bases between. The CDR3 sequence is CASSIGTGRNTEAFF. The DNA for the CDR3 is TGTGCCAGCAGCATTGGTACAGGGAGGAACACTGAAGCTTTCTTT. Based on the CDR3 plus reference TRBV13 and TRBJ1-1, the full variable domain is AAGVIQSPRHLIKEKRETATLKCYPIPRHDTVYWYQQGPGQDPQFLISFYEKMQSDKGSIPDRFSAQQFSDYHSELNMSSLELGDSALYFCASSIGTGRNTEAFFGQGTRLTVV.

The chain joins TRBV5-1 to TRBJ2-7, with TRBD2 matching over 13 bases. The CDR3 contains 17 residues. J lost 1 base, V lost 0 bases, and 4 bases had no gene match. Germline V gives CDR1 SGHRS, CDR2 YFSETQ. CDR3 residues: CASSLDGTSGDSYEQYV. The CDR3 DNA is TGCGCCAGCAGCTTGGATGGGACTAGCGGGGATTCCTACGAGCAGTACGTC.

The genes are TRBV27 and TRBJ1-1; weak D call: TRBD1 (5 bases). Trimming cost V 0 bases and J 1 base, with 21 bases left between them. Germline CDR1 reads MNHEY; CDR2 reads SMNVEV (reference sequence). CDR3 length equals 19 residues. CDR3 region: CASSLSIGATTVQNTEAFF. The CDR3 DNA reads TGTGCCAGCAGTTTATCGATCGGGGCAACTACAGTCCAGAACACTGAAGCTTTCTTT.

The chain recombines TRBV9 with TRBJ1-3; D might be TRBD1 (5 bases). V dropped 4 bases and J dropped 2 bases, with 10 bases sitting between them. Germline assignment: CDR1 SGDLS and CDR2 YYNGEE. This CDR3 is 14 amino acids long. The CDR3 coding sequence is TGTGCCAGCAGCCTCGGGGGTACTGGAAACACCATATATTTT. Amino acids: CASSLGGTGNTIYF. The full variable domain, its missing parts supplied by reference TRBV9 and TRBJ1-3, is DSGVTQTPKHLITATGQRVTLRCSPRSGDLSVYWYQQSLDQGLQFLIQYYNGEERAKGNILERFSAQQFPDLHSELNLSSLELGDSALYFCASSLGGTGNTIYFGEGSWLTVV.